Sequencing of this T cell receptor beta chain was carried out in a study of cytomegalovirus exposure and HLA in healthy donors (dated by TCRdb to 2015 to 2018). A note on the overall study: An earlier analysis of under 600 of the donors reported about 290 Gb of sequence data and around 120 million unique TCR beta sequences from some 180 million T cells. An early release covering about 600 HLA-typed donors comprised about 300 gigabases of sequencing data and roughly 85 million unique TCR sequences. The genetic ancestry cluster associated with self-reported Caucasian donors included 81% of the 398 genotyped donors. The study aimed to test whether signatures of past pathogen exposure could be identified by cataloging public T cell receptors. The study used immunosequencing to profile the T cell repertoires of approximately 650 subjects and linked those repertoires to cytomegalovirus serostatus. A separate validation cohort of over 95 different subjects was used in addition to the 666-subject first cohort. High-throughput TCR immunosequencing, statistical association of individual TCRs with disease status, and machine learning were combined to predict cytomegalovirus infection status. To study patterns of TCR occurrence, a later analysis re-analyzed previously published TCR beta repertoires from 500 to 850 donors and added high-resolution HLA genotyping. Rather than drawing on any new phenotypic data, the later analysis identified candidate immune exposures from TCR beta sequences and the way those sequences occurred across donors. An earlier analysis of fewer than 750 of the donors used high-throughput TCR beta sequencing to judge whether each TCR beta V gene segment behaved as functional or pseudogenic. Donor age, sex, ethnicity and CMV serostatus were compiled together with the repertoire data. A later genetic analysis used genome-wide SNP genotypes for about 65% of the roughly 670 donors, treating that subset as a discovery cohort. All discovery cohort repertoires had been generated using a single sequencing platform. HLA typing included class I and class II loci at four-digit resolution. The number of donors typed differed by locus, with 629-630 for A, B, C, DRB1 and DQB1, around 500 for DQA1, nearly 610 for DPA1, and 472 for DPB1. Because of strong linkage in the cohort, five DR-DQ haplotypes were treated as single units for association and clustering. On average, roughly 250,000 unique TCR beta nucleotide sequences were sequenced per donor among about 400 genotyped donors of the cohort, with roughly 18% of those sequences being non-productive. What the research found in general, with its limitations: A later genetic analysis reported fewer N-insertions in productive TCRs among donors in an Asian-associated ancestry cluster than the roughly 640-donor mean. Roughly uniform sequencing depth across donors was assumed in presence/absence analyses, although this assumption may not hold. A group of highly shared sequence variants was considered likely to be a technical artifact of the sequencing pipeline. Linkage disequilibrium might explain the correlated functional status among segregating V segments, but an unknown experimental factor could not be excluded. According to a later analysis, TCR association rates differed among HLA loci, with DRB1 alleles showing the most associated TCRs and HLA-C alleles showing the fewest. At a false discovery rate of 0.05, a later analysis linked about 17,000 TCR beta sequences to specific HLA alleles. The study listed 164 TCR beta chains as associated with cytomegalovirus. A further reported finding was that TCR beta sequences accurately predicted the HLA-A and HLA-B alleles for most subjects in the first cohort. Across donors, most TCR sequences were observed very rarely, whereas some public TCRs were present in many individuals. It was suggested by the authors that the approach could potentially be generalized to other disease states and immunological phenotypes. Immune exposure information for the cohort was limited to CMV serostatus. An earlier analysis of 587 of the donors showed that most TCR beta V segments appeared in productive rearrangements either about 87% or about 30% of the time, which broadly matched IMGT annotations. The 87-base-pair reads could not distinguish some IMGT-functional V segments, including TRBV6-2 and TRBV6-3, so those segments were excluded. A few of the identified cytomegalovirus-associated TCR beta chains were confirmed in vitro to be specific for cytomegalovirus antigens. V-gene and J-gene trimming of TCR beta chains was associated with a missense DCLRE1C variant in a later genetic analysis, and the association was replicated in an independent cohort. Strong co-occurrence of HLA alleles, especially DR and DQ, made assigning TCR associations to individual alleles difficult. Only TCR beta chains were sequenced in this cohort, and the absence of alpha or paired-chain data limited detectable features. Because counts were too low, roughly 16 rarely observed V segments, including chromosome 9 orphons, were left out of the earlier analysis of 587 of the donors. Because HLA typing was missing for some donors at each locus, association tests included only the typed subset. In a later analysis, HLA-associated TCR beta chains were found to be more clonally expanded and to have lower generation probabilities than equally common non-associated chains. Cytomegalovirus status was reported to be diagnosed by the classifier with high specificity and sensitivity in both the original and validation cohorts. A later analysis reported that several top co-occurrence clusters appeared linked to parvovirus B19, influenza, CMV and Epstein-Barr virus. According to a later analysis, most CMV-associated TCR beta chains appeared to be HLA-restricted, and the HLA associations seemed to be driven largely by CMV exposure.

Libraries were built with the immunoSEQ multiplex PCR assay. For the multiplex PCR, a mixture combining 60 forward primers for TCR Vbeta segments and 13 reverse primers for TCR Jbeta segments was used. Amplification of the CDR3 region of rearranged TCR beta genes was performed with a multiplex PCR assay on genomic DNA. On the Illumina HiSeq System, the amplified TCR beta libraries were sequenced as 87-base-pair reads. The study's own analysis went as follows. Across the 500 to 850 repertoires, a later analysis counted roughly 77 million unique TCR beta chains, approximately 12 million of which were shared by at least two donors. To remove PCR and sequencing errors, raw reads were error-corrected and collapsed into unique sequences using a nearest-neighbor algorithm that merged closely related sequences. To assign V, D and J gene segments, CDR3 sequences were aligned to IMGT reference sequences. For a sequence to be retained, a match of at least six nucleotides was required to both a V gene segment and a J gene segment. A rearrangement counted as productive if the CDR3 had no stop codons and remained in frame with V and J, and every other rearrangement counted as non-productive. Following IMGT convention, CDR3 was defined as the stretch from the second conserved V-encoded cysteine to the conserved J-encoded phenylalanine. The earlier analysis of 587 of the donors excluded any sequence lacking an unambiguous match to a single V gene segment. In an earlier analysis of approximately 590 of the donors, V segments were called functional above 56.7% productive rearrangements and were called segregating when the between-donor standard deviation exceeded 5%. A statistical classification framework was developed to diagnose cytomegalovirus status using the catalog of TCR beta chain sequences. A later analysis assigned V and J genes by comparing TCR nucleotide sequences with IMGT/GENE-DB human TR gene sequences. A later analysis assigned CDR3 sequences and most-parsimonious VDJ recombination scenarios with the TCRdist pipeline. In a later analysis, each TCR beta chain was defined by its CDR3 amino acid sequence together with its V-gene family, and reads lacking a unique V-gene family were excluded. As a way to deal with suspected cross-contamination and a sequencing artifact, a later analysis dropped under 600 nucleotide sequences that were highly shared and had low generation probability. For each public chain, a later analysis derived a clonal expansion index from normalized ranks of inferred template counts within each repertoire. A later analysis computed generation probabilities with a VDJ recombination model fitted to out-of-frame rearrangements, and checked the results against IGoR. In a later analysis, TCR-TCR, TCR-HLA and TCR-CMV co-occurrence was scored with hypergeometric tests, and a repertoire-size bias correction was applied to TCR pairs. In a later analysis, false discovery rates were estimated by permuting HLA or CMV assignments 20 times. In a later analysis, co-occurring TCRs were grouped using DBSCAN, with TCRdist sequence similarity added in when clustering inside HLA-allele-positive subsets. Co-occurrence clustering excluded repertoires with fewer than 30,000 or more than 120,000 public chains, plus five with anomalous nucleotide sharing. The table was pulled from immuneACCESS by TCRdb, which kept in-frame rearrangements only. Such tables lose some clones; where checked, under half of the loss comes from unresolved V genes, and the rest has no known cause. V and J calls and clone size follow that table, whereas D and trimming were derived from the DNA. Within this sample are tens of thousands of clones, with 63% of them counted one time only. The ten top clones hold about 15% of the sample.

The cohort consisted of more than 650 healthy bone marrow donors. At the time of sampling, every cohort member was nominally healthy, though immune exposures that went unrecorded were likely present. The donor tested CMV seropositive and was one of the 289 seropositive cohort members. Every donor gave a peripheral blood sample, and the peripheral blood mononuclear cells from that sample were used for TCR beta sequencing. The Qiagen DNeasy Blood Extraction Kit was used to extract genomic DNA from the blood cell samples. A remark on this clone: The antigen it binds to is not known. Per-base qualities were not stored, and no clone one base away is much larger.

From a lookup of the germline V gene (reference sequence), CDR1 and CDR2 are LNHDA and SQIVND. Spanning cysteine to phenylalanine, the CDR3 consists of 14 amino acids. The read is trimmed to its CDR3 DNA, 42 bases read in frame from base 1. Deletion took 5 bases off V and 8 bases off J, with a span of 18 bases between the germline ends. The sequence was collected from a woman in her forties in good health and CMV-seropositive. The source material was PBMCs. The chain employs TRBV19 and TRBJ1-2, and perhaps TRBD1 as D gene, on 5 matching bases. In nucleotide form, the sequence is TGTGCCAGTAGTCCCCTGGGGGGGGTGCACGGCTACACCTTC. Its protein product is CASSPLGGVHGYTF. Full variable domain (CDR3 extended with the reference TRBV19 and TRBJ1-2 proteins): DGGITQSPKYLFRKEGQNVTLSCEQNLNHDAMYWYRQDPGQGLRLIYYSQIVNDFQKGDIAEGYSVSREKKESFPLTVTSAQKNPTAFYLCASSPLGGVHGYTFGSGTRLTVV.